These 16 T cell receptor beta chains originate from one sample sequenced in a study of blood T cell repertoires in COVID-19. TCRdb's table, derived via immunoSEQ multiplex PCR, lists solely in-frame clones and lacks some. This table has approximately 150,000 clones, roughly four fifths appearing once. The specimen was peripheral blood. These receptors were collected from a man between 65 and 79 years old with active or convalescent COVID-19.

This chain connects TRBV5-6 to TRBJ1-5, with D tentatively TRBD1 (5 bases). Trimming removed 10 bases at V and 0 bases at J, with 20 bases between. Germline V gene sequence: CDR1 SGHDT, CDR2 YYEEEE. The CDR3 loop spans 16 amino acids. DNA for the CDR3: TGTGCCCGCCGCTTGGGGGGGGGATATAGCAATCAGCCCCAGCATTTT. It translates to CARRLGGGYSNQPQHF.

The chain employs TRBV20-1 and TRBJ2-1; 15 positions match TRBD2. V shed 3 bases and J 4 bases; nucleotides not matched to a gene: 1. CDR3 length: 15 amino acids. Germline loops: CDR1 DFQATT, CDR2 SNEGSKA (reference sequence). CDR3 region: CSASGLAGGYNEQFF. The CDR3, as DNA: TGCAGTGCTAGTGGACTAGCGGGAGGGTACAATGAGCAGTTCTTC.

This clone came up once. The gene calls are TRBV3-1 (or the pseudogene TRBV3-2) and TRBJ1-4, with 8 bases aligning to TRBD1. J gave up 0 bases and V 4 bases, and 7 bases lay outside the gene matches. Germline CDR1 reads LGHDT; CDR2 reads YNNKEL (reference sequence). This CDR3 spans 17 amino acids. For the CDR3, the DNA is TGTGCCAGCAGCCGTGGACAGGGAGGGGCAACTAATGAAAAACTGTTTTTT. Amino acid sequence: CASSRGQGGATNEKLFF.

Here the CDR3 reads CASSHDRSSYNEQFF. In DNA, the CDR3 is TGTGCCAGCAGCCACGACAGGAGTTCCTACAATGAGCAGTTCTTC. The V gene is TRBV3-1 (or the pseudogene TRBV3-2), the J gene TRBJ2-1; maybe TRBD1 (6 bases). Looked up from germline, CDR1 is LGHDT and CDR2 is YNNKEL (reference sequence). V dropped 3 bases and J dropped 1 base, with 10 bases sitting between them. This CDR3 has 15 amino acids.

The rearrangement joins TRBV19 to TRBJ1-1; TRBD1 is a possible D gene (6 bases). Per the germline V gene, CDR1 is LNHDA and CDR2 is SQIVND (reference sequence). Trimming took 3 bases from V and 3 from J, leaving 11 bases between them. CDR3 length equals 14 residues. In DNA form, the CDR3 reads TGTGCCAGTAGTATGACACAGGGTTACACTGAAGCTTTCTTT. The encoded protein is CASSMTQGYTEAFF.

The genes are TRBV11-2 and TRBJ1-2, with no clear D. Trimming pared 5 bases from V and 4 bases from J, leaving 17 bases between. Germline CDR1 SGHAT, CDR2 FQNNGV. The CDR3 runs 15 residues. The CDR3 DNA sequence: TGTGCCAGCAGCCAGATCTCGGGGATCGGCTATGGCTACACCTTC. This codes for CASSQISGIGYGYTF.

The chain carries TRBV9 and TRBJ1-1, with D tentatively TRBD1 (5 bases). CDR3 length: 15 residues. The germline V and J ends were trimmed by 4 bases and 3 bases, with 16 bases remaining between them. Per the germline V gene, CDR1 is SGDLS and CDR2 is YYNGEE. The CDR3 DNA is TGTGCCAGCAGCTTACAGACCGGGGGGGACACTGAAGCTTTCTTT. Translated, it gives CASSLQTGGDTEAFF.

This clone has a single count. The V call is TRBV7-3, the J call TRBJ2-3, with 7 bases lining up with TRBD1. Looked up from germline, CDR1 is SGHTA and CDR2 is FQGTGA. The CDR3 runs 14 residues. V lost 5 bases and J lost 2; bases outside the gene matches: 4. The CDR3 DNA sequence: TGTGCCAGCAGCAGGACAGGTTACACAGATACGCAGTATTTT. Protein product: CASSRTGYTDTQYF.

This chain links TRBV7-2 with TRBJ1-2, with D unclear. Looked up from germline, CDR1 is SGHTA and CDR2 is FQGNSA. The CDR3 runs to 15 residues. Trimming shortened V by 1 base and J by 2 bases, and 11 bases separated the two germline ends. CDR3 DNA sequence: TGTGCCAGCAGCTTAGGTTCCTTACAGAACTATGGCTACACCTTC. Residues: CASSLGSLQNYGYTF.

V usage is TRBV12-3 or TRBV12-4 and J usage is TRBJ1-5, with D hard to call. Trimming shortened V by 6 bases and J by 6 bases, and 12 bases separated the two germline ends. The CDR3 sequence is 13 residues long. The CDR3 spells CASSPQLRQPQHF. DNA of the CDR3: TGTGCCAGCAGCCCACAGCTCCGTCAGCCCCAGCATTTT.

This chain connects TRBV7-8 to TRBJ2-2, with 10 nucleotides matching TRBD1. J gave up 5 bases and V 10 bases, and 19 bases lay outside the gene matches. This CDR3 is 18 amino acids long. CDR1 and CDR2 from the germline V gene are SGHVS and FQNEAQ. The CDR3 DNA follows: TGTGCCACCCCCGTCAAGACGGCGCTGGACAGGGGGACCGGGGAGCTGTTTTTT. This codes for CATPVKTALDRGTGELFF.

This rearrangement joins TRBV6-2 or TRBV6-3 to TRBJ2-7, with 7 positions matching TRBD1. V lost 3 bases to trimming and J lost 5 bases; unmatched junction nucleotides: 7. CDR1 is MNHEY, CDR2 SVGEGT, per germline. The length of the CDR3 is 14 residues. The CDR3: CASSYWTGSNEQYF. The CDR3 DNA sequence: TGTGCCAGCAGTTATTGGACAGGTTCAAACGAGCAGTACTTC.

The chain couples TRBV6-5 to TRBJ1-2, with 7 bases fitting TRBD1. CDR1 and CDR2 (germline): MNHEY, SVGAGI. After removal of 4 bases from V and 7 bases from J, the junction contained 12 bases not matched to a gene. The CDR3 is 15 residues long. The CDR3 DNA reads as TGTGCCAGCAGTTTTCTCCTTGGACAGGTCGGTGGCTACACCTTC. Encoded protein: CASSFLLGQVGGYTF.

The CDR3 region has the DNA TGTGCCAGCAGCCCCAATAGCAATCAGCCCCAGCATTTT. It is translated as CASSPNSNQPQHF. This chain links TRBV6-5 with TRBJ1-5; D call uncertain. V gave up 6 bases and J gave up 0 bases, with 6 bases separating them. This CDR3 has 13 residues. Looked up from germline, CDR1 is MNHEY and CDR2 is SVGAGI.

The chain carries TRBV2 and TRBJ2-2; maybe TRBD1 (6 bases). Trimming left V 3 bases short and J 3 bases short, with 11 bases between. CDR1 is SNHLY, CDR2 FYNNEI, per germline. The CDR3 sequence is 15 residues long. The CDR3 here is CASSDDRLDTGELFF. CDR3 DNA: TGTGCCAGCAGTGATGACAGGCTGGACACCGGGGAGCTGTTTTTT.

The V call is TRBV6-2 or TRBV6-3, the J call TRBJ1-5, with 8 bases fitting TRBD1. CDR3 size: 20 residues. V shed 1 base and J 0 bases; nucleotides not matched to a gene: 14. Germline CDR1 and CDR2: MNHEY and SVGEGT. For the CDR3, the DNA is TGTGCCAGCAGTTACTTAACCGGACAGGGCCCGGCTCATAGCAATCAGCCCCAGCATTTT. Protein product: CASSYLTGQGPAHSNQPQHF.